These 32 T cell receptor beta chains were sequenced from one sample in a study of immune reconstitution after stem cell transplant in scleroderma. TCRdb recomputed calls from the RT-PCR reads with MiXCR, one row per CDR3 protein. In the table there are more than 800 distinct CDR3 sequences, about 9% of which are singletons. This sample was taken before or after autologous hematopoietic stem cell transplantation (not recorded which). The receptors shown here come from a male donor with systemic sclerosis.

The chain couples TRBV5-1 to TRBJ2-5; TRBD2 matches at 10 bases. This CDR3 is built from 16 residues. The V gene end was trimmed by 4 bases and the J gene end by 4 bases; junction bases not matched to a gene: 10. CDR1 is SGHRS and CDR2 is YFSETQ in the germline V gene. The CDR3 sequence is CASSPLPASGGETQYF. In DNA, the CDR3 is TGCGCCAGCAGCCCCCTTCCCGCTAGCGGGGGAGAGACCCAGTACTTC.

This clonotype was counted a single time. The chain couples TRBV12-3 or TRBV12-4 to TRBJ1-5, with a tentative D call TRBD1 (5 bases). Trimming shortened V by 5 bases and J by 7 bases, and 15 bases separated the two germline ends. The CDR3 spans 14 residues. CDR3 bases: TGTGCCAGCAGTGGGGGGGGAGGTCGCCAGCCCCAGCATTTT. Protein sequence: CASSGGGGRQPQHF.

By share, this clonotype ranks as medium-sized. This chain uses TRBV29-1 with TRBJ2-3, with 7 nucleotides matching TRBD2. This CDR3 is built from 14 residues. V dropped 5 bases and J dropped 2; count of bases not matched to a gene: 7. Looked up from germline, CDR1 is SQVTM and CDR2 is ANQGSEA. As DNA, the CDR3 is TGCAGCGTTAAACCAGCGGGGATCACAGATACGCAGTATTTT. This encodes CSVKPAGITDTQYF.

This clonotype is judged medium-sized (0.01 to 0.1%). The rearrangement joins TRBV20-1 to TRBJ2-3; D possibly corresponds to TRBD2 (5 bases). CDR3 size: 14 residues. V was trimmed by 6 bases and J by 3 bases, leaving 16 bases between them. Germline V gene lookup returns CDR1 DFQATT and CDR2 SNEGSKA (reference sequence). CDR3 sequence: CSAFVQRRTDTQYF. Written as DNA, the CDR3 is TGCAGTGCCTTCGTCCAGCGGAGAACAGATACGCAGTATTTT.

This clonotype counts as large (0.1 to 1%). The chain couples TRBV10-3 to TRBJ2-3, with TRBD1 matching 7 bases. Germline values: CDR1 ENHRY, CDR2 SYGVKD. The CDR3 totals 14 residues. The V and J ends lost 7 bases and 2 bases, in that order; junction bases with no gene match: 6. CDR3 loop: CAINLGQTTDTQYF. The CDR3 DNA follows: TGTGCCATCAACTTGGGACAGACCACAGATACGCAGTATTTT.

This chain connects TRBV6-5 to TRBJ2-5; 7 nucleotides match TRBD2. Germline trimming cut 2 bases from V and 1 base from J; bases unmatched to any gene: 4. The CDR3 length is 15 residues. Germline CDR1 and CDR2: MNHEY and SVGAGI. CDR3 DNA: TGTGCCAGCAGTTACGGGGCTAGCGGCCAAGAGACCCAGTACTTC. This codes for CASSYGASGQETQYF.

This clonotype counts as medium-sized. The CDR3 loop is CSSSGAGTDTQYF. CDR3 DNA: TGCAGCTCATCAGGGGCCGGCACAGATACGCAGTATTTT. This rearrangement joins TRBV29-1 to TRBJ2-3, with a tentative D call TRBD1 (6 bases). This CDR3 has 13 amino acids. Deletions cut 8 bases from V and 1 base from J, with 13 bases between. CDR1 SQVTM and CDR2 ANQGSEA come from the germline V gene.

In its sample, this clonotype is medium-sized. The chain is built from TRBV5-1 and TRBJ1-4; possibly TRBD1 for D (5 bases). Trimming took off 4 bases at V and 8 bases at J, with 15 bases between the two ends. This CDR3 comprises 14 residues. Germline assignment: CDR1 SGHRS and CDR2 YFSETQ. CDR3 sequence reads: CASSRDLGGEKLFF. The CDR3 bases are TGCGCCAGCAGCCGGGACTTAGGCGGAGAAAAACTGTTTTTT. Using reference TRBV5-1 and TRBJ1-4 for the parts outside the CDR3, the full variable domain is KAGVTQTPRYLIKTRGQQVTLSCSPISGHRSVSWYQQTPGQGLQFLFEYFSETQRNKGNFPGRFSGRQFSNSRSEMNVSTLELGDSALYLCASSRDLGGEKLFFGSGTQLSVL.

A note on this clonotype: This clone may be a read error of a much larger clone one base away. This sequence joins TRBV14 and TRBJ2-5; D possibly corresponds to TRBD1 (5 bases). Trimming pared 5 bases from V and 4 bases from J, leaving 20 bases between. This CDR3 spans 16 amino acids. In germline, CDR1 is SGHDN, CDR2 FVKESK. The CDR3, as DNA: TGTGCCAGCAGCACCCGACAGCCAGGCATCCGAGAGACCCAGTACTTC. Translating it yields CASSTRQPGIRETQYF.

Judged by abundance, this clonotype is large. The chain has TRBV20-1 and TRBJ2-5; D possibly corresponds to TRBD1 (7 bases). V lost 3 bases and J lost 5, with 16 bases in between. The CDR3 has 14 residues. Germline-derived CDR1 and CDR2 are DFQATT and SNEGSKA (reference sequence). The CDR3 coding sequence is TGCAGTGCTAGTTTGACAGGGAGGTTGGAGACCCAGTACTTC. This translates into CSASLTGRLETQYF.

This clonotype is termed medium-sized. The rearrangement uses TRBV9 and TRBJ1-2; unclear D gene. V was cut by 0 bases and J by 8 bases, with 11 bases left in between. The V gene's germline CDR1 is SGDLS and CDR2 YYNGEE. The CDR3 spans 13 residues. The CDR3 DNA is TGTGCCAGCAGCGTAGGGCAGGTCGACGGCTACACCTTC. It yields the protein CASSVGQVDGYTF. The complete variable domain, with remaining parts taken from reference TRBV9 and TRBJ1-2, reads DSGVTQTPKHLITATGQRVTLRCSPRSGDLSVYWYQQSLDQGLQFLIQYYNGEERAKGNILERFSAQQFPDLHSELNLSSLELGDSALYFCASSVGQVDGYTFGSGTRLTVV.

The CDR3 region is CASSLAASNEKLFF. CDR3 coding DNA: TGTGCCAGCAGTTTGGCAGCATCTAATGAAAAACTGTTTTTT. V is TRBV27 and J is TRBJ1-4; D unresolved. Germline V gene lookup returns CDR1 MNHEY and CDR2 SMNVEV (reference sequence). V gave up 3 bases and J gave up 3 bases, with 8 bases separating them. The CDR3 has 14 residues.

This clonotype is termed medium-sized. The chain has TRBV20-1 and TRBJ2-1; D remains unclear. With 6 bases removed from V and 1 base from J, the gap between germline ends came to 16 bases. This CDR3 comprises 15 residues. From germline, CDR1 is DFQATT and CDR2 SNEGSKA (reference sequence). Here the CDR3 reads CSAESLSDSYNEQFF. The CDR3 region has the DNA TGCAGTGCGGAAAGTTTAAGTGATTCCTACAATGAGCAGTTCTTC.

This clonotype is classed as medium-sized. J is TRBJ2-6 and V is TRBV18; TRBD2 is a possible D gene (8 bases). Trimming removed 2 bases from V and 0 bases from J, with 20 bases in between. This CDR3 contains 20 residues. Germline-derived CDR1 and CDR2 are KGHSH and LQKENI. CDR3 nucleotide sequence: TGTGCCAGCTCACCAATGGTAGCGGGACAGCTCCGCTCTGGGGCCAACGTCCTGACTTTC. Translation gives CASSPMVAGQLRSGANVLTF.

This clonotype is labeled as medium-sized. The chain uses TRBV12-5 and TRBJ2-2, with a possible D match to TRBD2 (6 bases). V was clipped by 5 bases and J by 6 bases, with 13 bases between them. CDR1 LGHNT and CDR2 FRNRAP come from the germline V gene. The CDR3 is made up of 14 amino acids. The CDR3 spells CASGTEGGPGELFF. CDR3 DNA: TGTGCTAGTGGTACCGAGGGAGGTCCCGGGGAGCTGTTTTTT.

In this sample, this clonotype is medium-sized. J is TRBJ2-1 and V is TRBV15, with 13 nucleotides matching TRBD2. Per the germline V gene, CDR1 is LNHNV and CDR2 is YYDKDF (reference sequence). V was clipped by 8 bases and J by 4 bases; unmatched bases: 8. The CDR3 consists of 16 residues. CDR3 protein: CATGLTSGGFYNEQFF. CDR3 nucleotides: TGTGCCACCGGATTGACTAGCGGGGGGTTTTACAATGAGCAGTTCTTC.

The CDR3 nucleotides are TGTGCCAGCAGTTTAAGACTAGGGTCTTTAAGAGAGACCCAGTACTTC. It yields the protein CASSLRLGSLRETQYF. This rearrangement joins TRBV27 to TRBJ2-5; a weak D match, TRBD2 (6 bases). The ends were cut back, 2 bases at V and 4 bases at J, with 17 bases in the middle. Germline V gene lookup returns CDR1 MNHEY and CDR2 SMNVEV (reference sequence). There are 16 residues in the CDR3.

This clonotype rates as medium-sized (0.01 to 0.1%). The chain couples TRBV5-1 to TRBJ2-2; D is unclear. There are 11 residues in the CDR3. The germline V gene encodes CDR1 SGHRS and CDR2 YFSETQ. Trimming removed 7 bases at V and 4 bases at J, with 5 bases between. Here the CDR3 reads CASWGTGELFF. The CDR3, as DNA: TGCGCCAGCTGGGGCACCGGGGAGCTGTTTTTT.

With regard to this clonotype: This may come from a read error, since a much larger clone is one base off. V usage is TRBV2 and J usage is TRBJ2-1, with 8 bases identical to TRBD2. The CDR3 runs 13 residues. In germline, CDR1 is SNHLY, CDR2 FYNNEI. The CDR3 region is CASGPGGDREQSF. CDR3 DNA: TGTGCCAGCGGTCCCGGGGGGGACCGTGAGCAGTCCTTC.

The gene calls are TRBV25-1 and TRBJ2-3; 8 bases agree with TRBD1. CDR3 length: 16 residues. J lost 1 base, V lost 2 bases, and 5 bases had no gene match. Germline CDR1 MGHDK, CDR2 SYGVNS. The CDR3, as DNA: TGTGCCAGCAGTGAAGGGGCAGGGGGCGGCACAGATACGCAGTATTTT. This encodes CASSEGAGGGTDTQYF.

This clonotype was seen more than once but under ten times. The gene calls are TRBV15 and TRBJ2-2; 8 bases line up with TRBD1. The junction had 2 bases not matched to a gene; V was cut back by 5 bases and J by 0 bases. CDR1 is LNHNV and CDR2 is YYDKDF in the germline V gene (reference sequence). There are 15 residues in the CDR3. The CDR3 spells CATSGGQANTGELFF. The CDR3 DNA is TGTGCCACCAGCGGGGGACAGGCGAACACCGGGGAGCTGTTTTTT.

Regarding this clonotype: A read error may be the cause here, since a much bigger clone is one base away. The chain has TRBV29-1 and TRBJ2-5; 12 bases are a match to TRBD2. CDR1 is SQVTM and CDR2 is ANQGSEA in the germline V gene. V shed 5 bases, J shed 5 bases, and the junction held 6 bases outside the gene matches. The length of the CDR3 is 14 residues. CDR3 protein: CSVSGLAGSETQYF. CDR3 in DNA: TGCAGCGTTTCTGGACTAGCGGGGAGTGAGACCCAGTACTTC.

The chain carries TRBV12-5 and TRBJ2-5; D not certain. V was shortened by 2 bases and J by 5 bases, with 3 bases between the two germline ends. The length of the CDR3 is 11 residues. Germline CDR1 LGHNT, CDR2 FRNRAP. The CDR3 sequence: CASGLKETQYF. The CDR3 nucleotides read TGTGCTAGTGGTTTGAAGGAGACCCAGTACTTC.

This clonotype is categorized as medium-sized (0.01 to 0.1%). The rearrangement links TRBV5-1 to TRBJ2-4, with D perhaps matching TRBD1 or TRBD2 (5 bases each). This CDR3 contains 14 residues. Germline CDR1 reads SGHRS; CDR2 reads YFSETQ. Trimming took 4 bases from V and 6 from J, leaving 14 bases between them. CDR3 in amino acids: CASSLGDEGNIQYF. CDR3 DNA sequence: TGCGCCAGCAGCCTGGGGGACGAGGGAAACATTCAGTACTTC. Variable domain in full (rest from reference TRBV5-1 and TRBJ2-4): KAGVTQTPRYLIKTRGQQVTLSCSPISGHRSVSWYQQTPGQGLQFLFEYFSETQRNKGNFPGRFSGRQFSNSRSEMNVSTLELGDSALYLCASSLGDEGNIQYFGAGTRLSVL.

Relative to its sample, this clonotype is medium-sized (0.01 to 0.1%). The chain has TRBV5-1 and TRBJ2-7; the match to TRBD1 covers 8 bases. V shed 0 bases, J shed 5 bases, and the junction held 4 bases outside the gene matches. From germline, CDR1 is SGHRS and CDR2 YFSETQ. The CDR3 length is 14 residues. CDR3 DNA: TGCGCCAGCAGCTTGGAGACAGGGGTACACGAGCAGTACTTC. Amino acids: CASSLETGVHEQYF.

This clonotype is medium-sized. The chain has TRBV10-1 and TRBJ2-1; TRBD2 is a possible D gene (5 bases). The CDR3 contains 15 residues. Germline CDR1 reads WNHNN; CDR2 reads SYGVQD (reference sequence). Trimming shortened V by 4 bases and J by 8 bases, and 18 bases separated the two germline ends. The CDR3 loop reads CASSAGNQPRDEQFF. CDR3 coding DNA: TGCGCCAGCAGTGCCGGGAACCAGCCTCGGGATGAGCAGTTCTTC.

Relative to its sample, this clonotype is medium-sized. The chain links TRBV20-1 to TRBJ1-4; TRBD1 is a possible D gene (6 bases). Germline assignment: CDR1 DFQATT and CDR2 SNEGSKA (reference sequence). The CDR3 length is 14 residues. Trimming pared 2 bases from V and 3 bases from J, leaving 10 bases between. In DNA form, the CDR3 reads TGCAGTGCTAGAAGGGGGGGACCTAATGAAAAACTGTTTTTT. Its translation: CSARRGGPNEKLFF.

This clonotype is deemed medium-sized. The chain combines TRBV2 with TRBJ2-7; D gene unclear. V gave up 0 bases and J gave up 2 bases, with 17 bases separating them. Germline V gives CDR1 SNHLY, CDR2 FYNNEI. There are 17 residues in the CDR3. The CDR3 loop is CASSEALLDGIPYEQYF. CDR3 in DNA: TGTGCCAGCAGTGAAGCGCTTCTGGACGGCATCCCCTACGAGCAGTACTTC.

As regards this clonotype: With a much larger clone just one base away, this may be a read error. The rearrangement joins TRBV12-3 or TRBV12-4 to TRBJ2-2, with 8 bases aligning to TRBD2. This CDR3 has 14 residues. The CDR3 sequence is CASISGANIGELFF. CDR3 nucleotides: TGTGCCAGCATTAGCGGGGCGAACATCGGGGAGCTGTTTTTT.

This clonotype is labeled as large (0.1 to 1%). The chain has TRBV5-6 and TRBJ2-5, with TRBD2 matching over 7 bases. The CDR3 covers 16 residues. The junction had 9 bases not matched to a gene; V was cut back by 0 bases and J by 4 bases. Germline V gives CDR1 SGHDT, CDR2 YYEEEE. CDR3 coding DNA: TGTGCCAGCAGCTTGGGCCTAGCGGCAACAAGAGAGACCCAGTACTTC. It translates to CASSLGLAATRETQYF.

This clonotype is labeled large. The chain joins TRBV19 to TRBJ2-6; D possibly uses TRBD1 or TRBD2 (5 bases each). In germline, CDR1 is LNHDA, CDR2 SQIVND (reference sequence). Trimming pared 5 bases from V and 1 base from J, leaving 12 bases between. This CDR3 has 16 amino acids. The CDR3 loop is CASSWGIISGANVLTF. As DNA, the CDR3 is TGTGCCAGTAGTTGGGGGATAATTTCTGGGGCCAACGTCCTGACTTTC.

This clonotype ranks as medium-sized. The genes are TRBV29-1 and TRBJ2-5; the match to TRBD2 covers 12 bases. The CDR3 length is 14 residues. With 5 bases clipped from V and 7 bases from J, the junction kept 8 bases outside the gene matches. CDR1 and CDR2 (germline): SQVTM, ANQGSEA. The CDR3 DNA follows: TGCAGCGTTTCTGGACTAGCGGGGAGTGGGACCCAGTACTTC. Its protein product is CSVSGLAGSGTQYF.